Following are 21 T cell receptor beta chains from one sample sequenced in a study of T cell responses to AZD1222 COVID-19 vaccine. Here immunoSEQ multiplex PCR was the method, and the copy in TCRdb shows in-frame clones only, minus some. This sample has some 70,000 clones, with about four fifths found just once. The source was peripheral blood, collected 28 days after the second AZD1222 dose. The receptors shown here come from an adult who received the AZD1222 COVID-19 vaccine.

CDR3 sequence (DNA): TGCGCCAGCAGCCAGGATGGCCCCGGGAACACTGAAGCTTTCTTT. This gives the protein CASSQDGPGNTEAFF. The rearrangement joins TRBV5-1 to TRBJ1-1; D remains unclear. The CDR3 is made up of 15 amino acids. CDR1 is SGHRS and CDR2 is YFSETQ in the germline V gene. Trimming removed 4 bases at V and 1 base at J, with 14 bases between.

The chain has TRBV29-1 and TRBJ1-5; D might be TRBD1 (6 bases). The CDR3 consists of 14 residues. The germline V gene encodes CDR1 SQVTM and CDR2 ANQGSEA. V shed 5 bases and J shed 1 base, with 12 bases lying between them. This CDR3 is CSVRGALSNQPQHF. The CDR3 DNA reads TGCAGCGTTAGGGGGGCTTTAAGCAATCAGCCCCAGCATTTT. The variable domain in full, with the rest retrieved from reference TRBV29-1 and TRBJ1-5, is SAVISQKPSRDICQRGTSLTIQCQVDSQVTMMFWYRQQPGQSLTLIATANQGSEATYESGFVIDKFPISRPNLTFSTLTVSNMSPEDSSIYLCSVRGALSNQPQHFGDGTRLSIL.

The chain combines TRBV11-3 with TRBJ2-1; D possibly corresponds to TRBD1 (6 bases). V lost 1 base and J 1 base, leaving 8 bases between the germline ends. The CDR3 spans 15 residues. Germline CDR1 is SGHNT and CDR2 is YENEEA. CDR3 sequence: CASSLGQVSYNEQFF. In nucleotides, the CDR3 is TGTGCCAGCAGCTTAGGACAGGTATCCTACAATGAGCAGTTCTTC.

This clone showed up just a few times. V gene TRBV6-5 combines with J gene TRBJ2-3; 13 bases match TRBD2. CDR3 length: 15 amino acids. Germline assignment: CDR1 MNHEY and CDR2 SVGAGI. Trimming cost V 6 bases and J 5 bases; bases outside gene matches: 5. CDR3 sequence reads: CASRPTSGGRDTQYF. The CDR3 nucleotides read TGTGCCAGCAGACCGACTAGCGGGGGGCGAGATACGCAGTATTTT.

This chain's CDR3 is CASSIWFEGTDQPQHF. The CDR3 DNA is TGTGCCAGTAGTATTTGGTTCGAGGGTACGGATCAGCCCCAGCATTTT. The V gene is TRBV19, the J gene TRBJ1-5, with D hard to call. In germline, CDR1 is LNHDA, CDR2 SQIVND (reference sequence). This CDR3 contains 16 residues. The V gene lost 3 bases and the J gene lost 5 bases, with 17 bases spanning the gap.

This clone was detected only a few times. The V and J genes are TRBV10-3 and TRBJ1-6, with 7 bases matching TRBD1. The V gene end was trimmed by 6 bases and the J gene end by 8 bases; junction bases not matched to a gene: 7. This CDR3 is built from 14 residues. Germline assignment: CDR1 ENHRY and CDR2 SYGVKD. This CDR3 reads CAISQGQSYSPLHF. The CDR3 coding sequence is TGTGCCATCAGCCAGGGACAGTCCTATTCACCCCTCCACTTT.

V gene TRBV29-1 combines with J gene TRBJ2-2, with D possibly being TRBD1 (5 bases). Germline V gene sequence: CDR1 SQVTM, CDR2 ANQGSEA. The CDR3 runs to 13 residues. The V and J ends lost 7 bases and 0 bases respectively, with 9 bases between them. The CDR3 reads CSATVSNTGELFF. CDR3 DNA sequence: TGCAGCGCGACAGTCTCGAACACCGGGGAGCTGTTTTTT.

The chain carries TRBV9 and TRBJ1-2, with TRBD1 identical over 8 bases. The CDR3 is 15 amino acids. Germline-derived CDR1 and CDR2 are SGDLS and YYNGEE. With 6 bases clipped from V and 1 base from J, the junction kept 8 bases outside the gene matches. CDR3 nucleotide sequence: TGTGCCAGCACCGTCGGACAGGGAAGTAACTATGGCTACACCTTC. This translates into CASTVGQGSNYGYTF.

With respect to this clone: A read error may account for a junction end that differs from germline. V and J are TRBV18 and TRBJ1-2; 8 positions agree with TRBD1. This CDR3 region has 14 residues. CDR1 is KGHSH, CDR2 LQKENI, per germline. CDR3 region: CASSPQGETYGYTF. Here the CDR3 DNA reads TGTGCCAGCTCGCCACAGGGGGAAACATATGGCTACACCTTC.

The J gene is TRBJ2-1, the V gene TRBV7-8; 8 bases match TRBD2. V was pared by 4 bases and J by 9 bases, with 11 bases of the junction left unmatched. This CDR3 comprises 15 residues. In germline, CDR1 is SGHVS, CDR2 FQNEAQ. The CDR3 nucleotides are TGTGCCAGCAGCTCCACCCGGGGGGGGAGGAGTGAGCAGTTCTTC. Encoded protein: CASSSTRGGRSEQFF.

V gene TRBV11-2 combines with J gene TRBJ2-7; TRBD2 might be the D (5 bases). This CDR3 has 13 amino acids. Germline values: CDR1 SGHAT, CDR2 FQNNGV. Trimming pared 1 base from V and 6 bases from J, leaving 10 bases between. Here the CDR3 reads CASSLGFRGEQYF. CDR3 bases: TGTGCCAGCAGCTTAGGGTTCCGGGGCGAGCAGTACTTC.

CDR3 loop: CASSQQTNNSPLHF. The CDR3 DNA reads TGCGCCAGCAGCCAACAGACCAATAATTCACCCCTCCACTTT. V usage is TRBV4-1 and J usage is TRBJ1-6; D remains ambiguous. Germline V CDR1 and CDR2: MGHRA, YSYEKL. The CDR3 sequence is 14 residues long. The germline V and J ends were trimmed by 2 bases and 5 bases, with 7 bases remaining between them.

The rearrangement links TRBV6-6 to TRBJ1-5; D is undetermined. There are 16 residues in the CDR3. V shed 2 bases and J shed 2 bases, with 13 bases lying between them. Per germline, CDR1 MNHNY and CDR2 SVGAGI (reference sequence). The CDR3 sequence: CASSYPITWGNQPQHF. In DNA, the CDR3 is TGTGCCAGCAGTTACCCTATCACCTGGGGCAATCAGCCCCAGCATTTT.

The chain recombines TRBV3-1 (or the pseudogene TRBV3-2) with TRBJ2-3; 8 nucleotides match TRBD2. The germline CDR1 and CDR2 sequences are LGHDT and YNNKEL (reference sequence). V was clipped by 0 bases and J by 5 bases; unmatched bases: 4. The CDR3 runs 15 residues. The CDR3 here is CASSQERGGGDTQYF. In nucleotides, the CDR3 is TGTGCCAGCAGCCAAGAACGGGGGGGCGGAGATACGCAGTATTTT.

This chain joins TRBV5-1 and TRBJ1-2, with D tentatively TRBD1 (6 bases). Germline V CDR1 and CDR2: SGHRS, YFSETQ. The CDR3 has 15 amino acids. The V end was cut by 4 bases, the J end by 8 bases, with 21 bases between. The CDR3 spells CASSHSIDRKQGYTF. CDR3 nucleotides: TGCGCCAGCAGCCACTCCATAGACAGGAAGCAGGGCTACACCTTC.

The J gene is TRBJ1-5, the V gene TRBV7-8; weak D call: TRBD1 (5 bases). The length of the CDR3 is 15 residues. Per the germline V gene, CDR1 is SGHVS and CDR2 is FQNEAQ. Trimming left V 5 bases short and J 4 bases short, with 15 bases between. The CDR3 loop reads CASSPAGGKNQPQHF. CDR3 nucleotide sequence: TGTGCCAGCAGCCCTGCGGGGGGTAAGAATCAGCCCCAGCATTTT.

The genes are TRBV7-2 and TRBJ2-5, with 10 nucleotides matching TRBD2. The CDR3 is 17 residues long. Germline values: CDR1 SGHTA, CDR2 FQGNSA. V lost 1 base and J lost 1; bases outside the gene matches: 6. The CDR3: CASSLVLAGGFQETQYF. The CDR3 region has the DNA TGTGCCAGCAGCTTAGTGTTAGCGGGGGGTTTCCAAGAGACCCAGTACTTC.

The V call is TRBV7-6, the J call TRBJ2-3; no clear D gene. The CDR3 consists of 16 residues. With 3 bases removed from V and 2 bases from J, the gap between germline ends came to 15 bases. In germline, CDR1 is SGHVS, CDR2 FNYEAQ. CDR3 coding DNA: TGTGCCAGCAGCTTTAAAGTCGACGGCTCCACAGATACGCAGTATTTT. Protein: CASSFKVDGSTDTQYF.

The rearrangement uses TRBV18 and TRBJ2-5; perhaps D is TRBD1 or TRBD2 (5 bases each). V was cut by 2 bases and J by 1 base, with 8 bases left in between. The germline V gene has CDR1 KGHSH and CDR2 LQKENI. The CDR3 covers 14 residues. The CDR3 protein is CASSPFGGQETQYF. The CDR3 DNA reads as TGTGCCAGCTCACCATTTGGGGGCCAAGAGACCCAGTACTTC.

This clone was recorded only once. The gene calls are TRBV9 and TRBJ1-5, with D perhaps matching TRBD1 (5 bases). CDR3 length: 16 amino acids. The ends were cut back, 0 bases at V and 3 bases at J, with 13 bases in the middle. From germline, CDR1 is SGDLS and CDR2 YYNGEE. CDR3 DNA sequence: TGTGCCAGCAGCGTAGACCCAGGGACGGTCAATCAGCCCCAGCATTTT. Protein sequence: CASSVDPGTVNQPQHF.

The chain couples TRBV6-2 or TRBV6-3 to TRBJ1-4, with no clear D. The V gene's germline CDR1 is MNHEY and CDR2 SVGEGT. V was trimmed by 6 bases and J by 8 bases, leaving 7 bases between them. There are 11 residues in the CDR3. The CDR3 spells CASSPGEKLFF. Here the CDR3 DNA reads TGTGCCAGCAGCCCGGGAGAAAAACTGTTTTTT.